The entry below describes one T cell receptor (beta chain). Its specificity is unknown. This CDR3 spans 11 amino acids. Trimming pared 4 bases from V and 5 bases from J, leaving 4 bases between. The germline gives CDR1 ENHRY, CDR2 SYGVKD. All of the sorted populations showed purity greater than 95%. Expressed TCRB transcripts were sequenced because the isolated RNA had all been reverse transcribed beforehand. Clones were sequenced by immunoSEQ multiplex PCR, and TCRdb holds only the in-frame ones, with some missing. The sample has 390,000 or so clones, over 11% seen once; the top ten hold less than 0.04%. The data stem from a study of beta chain features in type 1 diabetes. Study-wide results and limits: Any HLA effect on TCRB rearrangement was left unresolved by small sub-analyses. Fewer insertions but more deletions were seen at VDJ junctions in type 1 diabetes patients.

This receptor was obtained from a man aged 25-40 years in good health. Sequencing was performed on naive CD4+ T cells from blood. This chain connects TRBV10-3 to TRBJ2-3; D gene uncertain. The CDR3 nucleotides read TGTGCCATCAGTGTTAGAGATACGCAGTATTTT. This codes for CAISVRDTQYF.